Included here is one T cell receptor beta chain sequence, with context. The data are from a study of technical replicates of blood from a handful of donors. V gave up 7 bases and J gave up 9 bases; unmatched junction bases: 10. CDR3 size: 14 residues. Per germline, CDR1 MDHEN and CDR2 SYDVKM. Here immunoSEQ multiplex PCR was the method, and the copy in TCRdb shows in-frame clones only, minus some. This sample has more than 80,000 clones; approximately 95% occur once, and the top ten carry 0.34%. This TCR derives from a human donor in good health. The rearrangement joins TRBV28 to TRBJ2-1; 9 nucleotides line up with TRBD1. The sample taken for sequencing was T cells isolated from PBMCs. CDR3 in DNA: TGTGCCAGCATGGGGGGACAGGGTGGCGTTGAGCAGTTCTTC. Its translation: CASMGGQGGVEQFF.